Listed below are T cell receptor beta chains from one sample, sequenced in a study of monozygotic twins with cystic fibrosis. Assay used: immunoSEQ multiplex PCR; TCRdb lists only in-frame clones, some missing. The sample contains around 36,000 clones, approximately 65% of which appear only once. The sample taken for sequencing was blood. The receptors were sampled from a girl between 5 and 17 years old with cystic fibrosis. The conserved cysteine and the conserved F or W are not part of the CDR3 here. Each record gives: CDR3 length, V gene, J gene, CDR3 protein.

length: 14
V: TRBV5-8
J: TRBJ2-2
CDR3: ASTGGQGQNTGELF

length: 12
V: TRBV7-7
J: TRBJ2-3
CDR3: ASSLEAGSDTQY

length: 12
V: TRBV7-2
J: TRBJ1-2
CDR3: ASSLEGANYGYT

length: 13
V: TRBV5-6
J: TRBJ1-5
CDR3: ASSLFADSNQPQH

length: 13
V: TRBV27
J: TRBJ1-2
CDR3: ASSSPGGGDYGYT

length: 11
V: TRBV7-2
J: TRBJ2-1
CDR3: ASRYRVYNEQF

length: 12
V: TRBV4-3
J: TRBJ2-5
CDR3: ASSQFSYQETQY

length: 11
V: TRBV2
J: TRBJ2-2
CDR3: ASRGENTGELF

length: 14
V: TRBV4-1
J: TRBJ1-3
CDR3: ASSEGSQRIANTIY

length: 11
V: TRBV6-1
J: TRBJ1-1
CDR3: ASRFRESTEAF

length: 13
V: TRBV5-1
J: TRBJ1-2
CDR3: ASSYSETVLYGYT

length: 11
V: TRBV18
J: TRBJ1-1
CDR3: ASSLQGSEGAF

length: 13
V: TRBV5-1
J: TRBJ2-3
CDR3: ASSSRLAFTDTQY

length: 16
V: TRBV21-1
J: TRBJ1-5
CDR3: ASSRHGRGDLSNQPQH

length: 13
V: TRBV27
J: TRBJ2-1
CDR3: ASRQTSTPGNEQF

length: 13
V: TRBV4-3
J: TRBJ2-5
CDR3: ASSPSPGRQETQY

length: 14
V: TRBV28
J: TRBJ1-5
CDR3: ASRTRQGGSNQPQH

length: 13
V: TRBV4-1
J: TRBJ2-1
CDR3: ASSQGLSANNEQF

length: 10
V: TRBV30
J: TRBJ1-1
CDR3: AWNSVNTEAF

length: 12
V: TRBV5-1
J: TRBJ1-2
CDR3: ASASGTDPYGYT

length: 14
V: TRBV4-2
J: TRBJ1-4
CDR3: ASSHGQRATNEKLF

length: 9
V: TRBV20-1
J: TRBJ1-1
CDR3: SARDWTQAF

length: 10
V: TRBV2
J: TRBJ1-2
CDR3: ASSDDVWGYT

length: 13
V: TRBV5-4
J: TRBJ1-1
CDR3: ASSLGTGANTEAF

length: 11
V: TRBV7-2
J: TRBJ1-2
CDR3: ASSYDSSYGYT

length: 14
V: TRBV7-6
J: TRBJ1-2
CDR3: ASSSKGLRANYGYT

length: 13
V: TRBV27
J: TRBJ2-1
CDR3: ASSDSGLADNEQF

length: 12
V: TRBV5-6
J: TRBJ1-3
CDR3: ASSLLGVRNTIY

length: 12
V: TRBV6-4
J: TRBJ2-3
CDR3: ASSDSGGSDTQY

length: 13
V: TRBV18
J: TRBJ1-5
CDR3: ASSPVDRLNQPQH

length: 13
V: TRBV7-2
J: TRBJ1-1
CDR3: ASRLTGTPNTEAF

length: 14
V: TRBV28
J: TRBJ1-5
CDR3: ASRILTRPSNQPQH

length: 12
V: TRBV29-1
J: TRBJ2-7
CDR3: SVRGLQASYEQY

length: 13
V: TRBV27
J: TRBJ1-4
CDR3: ASSLVTGAGEKLF

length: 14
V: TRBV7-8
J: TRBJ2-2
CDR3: ASSLALGLGVGELF

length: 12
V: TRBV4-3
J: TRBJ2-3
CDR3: ASSQDGGTDTQY

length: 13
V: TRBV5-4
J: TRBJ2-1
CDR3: ASTWGDNPHNEQF

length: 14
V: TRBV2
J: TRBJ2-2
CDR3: ASSAWGQTRTGELF

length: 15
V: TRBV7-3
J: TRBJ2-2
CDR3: ASSPRTSGRNTGELF

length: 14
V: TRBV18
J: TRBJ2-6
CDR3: ASSPQGGSGANVLT

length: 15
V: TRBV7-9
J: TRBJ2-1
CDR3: ASSADRVLWSYNEQF

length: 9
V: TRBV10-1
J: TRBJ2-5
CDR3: ASTSQETQY

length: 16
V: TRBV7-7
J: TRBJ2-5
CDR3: ASSLGDSAYPLQETQY

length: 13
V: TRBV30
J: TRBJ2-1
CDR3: AWSRGTSSYNEQF

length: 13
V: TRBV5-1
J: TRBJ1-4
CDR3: ASSLARATNEKLF

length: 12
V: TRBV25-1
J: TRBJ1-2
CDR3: ASSTAGPLYGYT

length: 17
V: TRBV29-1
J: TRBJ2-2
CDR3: SALLGQQGALWDTGELF

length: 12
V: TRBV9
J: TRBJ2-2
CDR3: ASSVVGDTGELF

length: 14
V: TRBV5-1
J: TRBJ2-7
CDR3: ASSLVGGWVSYEQY

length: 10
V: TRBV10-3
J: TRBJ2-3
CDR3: AIGSLGDTQY

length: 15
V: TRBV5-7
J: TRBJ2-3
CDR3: ASSLGLAGDKTDTQY

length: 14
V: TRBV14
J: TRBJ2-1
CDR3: ASSLSGRGLNNEQF

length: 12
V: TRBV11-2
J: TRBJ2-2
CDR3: ASQEQTSPGELF

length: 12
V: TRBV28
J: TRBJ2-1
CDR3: ASMVRGSYNEQF